This TCR beta chain appears in the sequencing data of a study of shared clonotypes between healthy human individuals. Ten immunoSEQ deep assay plates held the unsorted PBMC DNA. TCRdb's table, derived via immunoSEQ multiplex PCR, lists solely in-frame clones and lacks some. The table records about 490,000 clones, approximately 80% of them present only once. In germline, CDR1 is LNHDA, CDR2 SQIVND (reference sequence). Trimming cost V 7 bases and J 3 bases; bases outside gene matches: 18. This CDR3 has 19 residues. The chain uses TRBV19 and TRBJ2-2, with 9 bases aligning to TRBD1. The receptor was derived from a woman aged 40 to 50 in good health. Some clones in this sample may be carry-over from other donors' samples. Sequencing input: PBMCs. CDR3 amino acids: CASTPGRNRGQGDTGELFF. The CDR3 coding sequence is TGTGCCAGTACCCCAGGTCGGAACCGGGGACAGGGAGACACCGGGGAGCTGTTTTTT.